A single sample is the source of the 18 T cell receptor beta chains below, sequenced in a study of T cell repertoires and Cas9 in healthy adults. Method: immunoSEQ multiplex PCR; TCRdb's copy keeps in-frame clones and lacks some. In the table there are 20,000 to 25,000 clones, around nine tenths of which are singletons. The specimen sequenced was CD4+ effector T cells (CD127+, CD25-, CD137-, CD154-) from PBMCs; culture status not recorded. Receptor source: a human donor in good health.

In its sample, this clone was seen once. The CDR3 loop reads CASSPSGGDQDTQYF. CDR3 bases: TGTGCCAGCTCACCCTCGGGCGGGGATCAGGATACGCAGTATTTT. This sequence joins TRBV18 and TRBJ2-3, with D possibly being TRBD2 (6 bases). Trimming took 3 bases from V and 6 from J, leaving 16 bases between them. This CDR3 is built from 15 residues. CDR1 is KGHSH, CDR2 LQKENI, per germline.

In DNA form, the CDR3 reads TGCGCCAGCAGCCAAGATTTAGCGGGGGGGAGGGCTAAGCAGTTCTTC. Translation: CASSQDLAGGRAKQFF. The chain is built from TRBV4-1 and TRBJ2-1; 11 bases are a match to TRBD2. From germline, CDR1 is MGHRA and CDR2 YSYEKL. V was pared by 0 bases and J by 11 bases, with 9 bases of the junction left unmatched. The CDR3 has 16 amino acids.

Here the CDR3 reads CASSATTKAGSSEKLFF. The CDR3 nucleotides read TGCGCCAGCAGCGCGACGACGAAAGCGGGCTCTAGTGAAAAACTGTTTTTT. The chain couples TRBV5-1 to TRBJ1-4; D ambiguous. The CDR3 covers 17 residues. In germline, CDR1 is SGHRS, CDR2 YFSETQ. The V end was cut by 4 bases, the J end by 7 bases, with 23 bases between.

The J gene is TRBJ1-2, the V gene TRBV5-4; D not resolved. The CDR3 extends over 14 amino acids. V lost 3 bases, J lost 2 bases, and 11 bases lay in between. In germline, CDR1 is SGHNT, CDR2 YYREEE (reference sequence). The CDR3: CASSSNGRNYGYTF. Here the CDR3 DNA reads TGTGCCAGCAGCTCCAACGGACGGAACTATGGCTACACCTTC.

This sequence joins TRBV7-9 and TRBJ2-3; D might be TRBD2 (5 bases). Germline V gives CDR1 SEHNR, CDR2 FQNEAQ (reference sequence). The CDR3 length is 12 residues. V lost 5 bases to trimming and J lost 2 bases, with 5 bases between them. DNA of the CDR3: TGTGCCAGCAGCGGACTCACAGATACGCAGTATTTT. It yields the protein CASSGLTDTQYF.

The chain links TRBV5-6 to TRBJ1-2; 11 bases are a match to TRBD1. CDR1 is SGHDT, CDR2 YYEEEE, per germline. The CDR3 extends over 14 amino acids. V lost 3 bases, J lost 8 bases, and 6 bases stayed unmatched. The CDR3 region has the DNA TGTGCCAGCAGCTCGGACAGGGGGCAATGGGGCTACACCTTC. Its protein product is CASSSDRGQWGYTF. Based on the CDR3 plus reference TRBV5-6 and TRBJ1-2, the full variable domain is DAGVTQSPTHLIKTRGQQVTLRCSPKSGHDTVSWYQQALGQGPQFIFQYYEEEERQRGNFPDRFSGHQFPNYSSELNVNALLLGDSALYLCASSSDRGQWGYTFGSGTRLTVV.

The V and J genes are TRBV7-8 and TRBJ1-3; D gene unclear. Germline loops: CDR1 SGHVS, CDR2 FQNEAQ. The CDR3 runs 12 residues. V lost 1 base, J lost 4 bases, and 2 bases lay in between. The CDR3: CASSLGGNTIYF. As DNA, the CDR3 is TGTGCCAGCAGCTTAGGCGGAAACACCATATATTTT. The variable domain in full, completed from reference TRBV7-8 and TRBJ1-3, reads GAGVSQSPRYKVAKRGQDVALRCDPISGHVSLFWYQQALGQGPEFLTYFQNEAQLDKSGLPSDRFFAERPEGSVSTLKIQRTQQEDSAVYLCASSLGGNTIYFGEGSWLTVV.

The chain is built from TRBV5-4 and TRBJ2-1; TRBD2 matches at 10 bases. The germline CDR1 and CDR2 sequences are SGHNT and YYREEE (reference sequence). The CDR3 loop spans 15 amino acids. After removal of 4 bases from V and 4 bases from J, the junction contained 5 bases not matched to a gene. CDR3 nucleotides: TGTGCCAGCAGCCCAGCTAGCGGGGGATACAATGAGCAGTTCTTC. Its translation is CASSPASGGYNEQFF.

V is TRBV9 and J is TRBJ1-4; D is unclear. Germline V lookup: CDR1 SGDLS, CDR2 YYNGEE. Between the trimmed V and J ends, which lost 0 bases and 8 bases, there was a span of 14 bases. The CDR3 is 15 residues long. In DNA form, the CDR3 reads TGTGCCAGCAGCGTAGCTACGGGCAATGGGGAAAAACTGTTTTTT. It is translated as CASSVATGNGEKLFF.

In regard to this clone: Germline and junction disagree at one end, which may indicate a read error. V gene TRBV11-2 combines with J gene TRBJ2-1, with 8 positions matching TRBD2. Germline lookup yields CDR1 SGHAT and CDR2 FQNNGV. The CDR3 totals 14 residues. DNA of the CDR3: TGTGCCAGCAGTTTAGCCGGGACTAGGGGTGAGCAGTTCTTC. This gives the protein CASSLAGTRGEQFF.

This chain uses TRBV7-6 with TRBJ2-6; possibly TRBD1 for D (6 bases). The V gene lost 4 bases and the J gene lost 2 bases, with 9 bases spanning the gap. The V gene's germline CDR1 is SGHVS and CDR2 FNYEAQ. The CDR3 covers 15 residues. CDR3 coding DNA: TGTGCCAGCAGCTCACAGGGAGCTGGGGCCAACGTCCTGACTTTC. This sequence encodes CASSSQGAGANVLTF.

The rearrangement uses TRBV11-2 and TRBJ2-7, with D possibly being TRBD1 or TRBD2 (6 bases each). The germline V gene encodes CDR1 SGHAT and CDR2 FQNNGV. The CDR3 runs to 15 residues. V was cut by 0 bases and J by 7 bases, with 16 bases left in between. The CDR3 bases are TGTGCCAGCAGCTTAGATCTAACGGGGGCCTGGGAGCAGTACTTC. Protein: CASSLDLTGAWEQYF.

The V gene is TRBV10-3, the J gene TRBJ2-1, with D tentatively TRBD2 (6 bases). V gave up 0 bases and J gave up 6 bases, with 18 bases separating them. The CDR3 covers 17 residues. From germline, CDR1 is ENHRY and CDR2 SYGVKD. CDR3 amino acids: CAISESGGVGVSNEQFF. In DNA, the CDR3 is TGTGCCATCAGTGAGTCAGGAGGGGTAGGGGTCTCCAATGAGCAGTTCTTC.

The CDR3 spells CASSPMGSSDTQFF. CDR3 nucleotides: TGTGCCAGTAGTCCTATGGGGTCTAGCGATACCCAGTTCTTC. This chain joins TRBV19 and TRBJ2-1, with a weak D call TRBD2 (6 bases). This CDR3 has 14 amino acids. Between the trimmed V and J ends, which lost 5 bases and 13 bases, there was a span of 21 bases. Germline V gene sequence: CDR1 LNHDA, CDR2 SQIVND (reference sequence).

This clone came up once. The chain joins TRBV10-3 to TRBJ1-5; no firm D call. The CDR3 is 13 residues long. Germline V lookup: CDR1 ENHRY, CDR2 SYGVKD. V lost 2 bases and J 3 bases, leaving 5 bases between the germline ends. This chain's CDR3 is CAISEAPNQPQHF. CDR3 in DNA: TGTGCCATCAGTGAGGCCCCCAATCAGCCCCAGCATTTT.

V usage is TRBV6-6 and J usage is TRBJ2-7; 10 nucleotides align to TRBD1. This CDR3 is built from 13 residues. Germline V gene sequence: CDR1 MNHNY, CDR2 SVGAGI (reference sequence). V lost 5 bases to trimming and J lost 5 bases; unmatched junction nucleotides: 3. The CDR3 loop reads CASSRDRGNEQYF. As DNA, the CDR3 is TGTGCCAGCAGTCGGGACAGGGGTAACGAGCAGTACTTC.

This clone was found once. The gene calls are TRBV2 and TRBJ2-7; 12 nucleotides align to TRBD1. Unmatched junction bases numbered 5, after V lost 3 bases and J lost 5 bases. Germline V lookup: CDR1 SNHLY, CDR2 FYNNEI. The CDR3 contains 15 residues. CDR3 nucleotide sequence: TGTGCCAGCAGTGATTGGGACAGGGGGCTAAACGAGCAGTACTTC. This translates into CASSDWDRGLNEQYF.

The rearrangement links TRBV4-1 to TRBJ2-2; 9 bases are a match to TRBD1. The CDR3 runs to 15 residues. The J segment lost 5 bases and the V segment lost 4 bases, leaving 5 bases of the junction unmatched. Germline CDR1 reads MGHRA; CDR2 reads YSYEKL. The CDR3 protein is CASSRPGTGTGELFF. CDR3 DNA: TGCGCCAGCAGCCGTCCCGGGACAGGGACCGGGGAGCTGTTTTTT.